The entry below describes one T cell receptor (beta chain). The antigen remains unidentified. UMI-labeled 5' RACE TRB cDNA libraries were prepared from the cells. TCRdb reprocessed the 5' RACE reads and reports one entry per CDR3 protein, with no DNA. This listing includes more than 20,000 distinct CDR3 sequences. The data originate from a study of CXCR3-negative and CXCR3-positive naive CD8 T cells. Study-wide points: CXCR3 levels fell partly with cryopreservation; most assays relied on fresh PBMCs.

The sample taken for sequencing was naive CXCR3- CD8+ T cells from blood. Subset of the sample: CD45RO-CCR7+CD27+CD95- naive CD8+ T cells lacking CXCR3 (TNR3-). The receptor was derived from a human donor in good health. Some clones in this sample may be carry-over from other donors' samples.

The CDR3 spells CASSQEGMAGGDYGYTF. The chain recombines TRBV14 with TRBJ1-2; as DNA is missing, the TRBD1 call by TCRdb cannot be tested. The CDR3 totals 17 residues. The germline V gene has CDR1 SGHDN and CDR2 FVKESK.